This TCR beta chain was recovered during a study of T cell responses to AZD1222 COVID-19 vaccine. Points from the study as a whole: Most donors were white British, females outnumbered males, and clonal diversity was possibly underestimated. The study identified only five to seven AZD1222 recipients as seropositive at baseline.

Trimming cost V 2 bases and J 3 bases; bases outside gene matches: 2. The germline gives CDR1 MDHEN, CDR2 SYDVKM. CDR3 length equals 15 residues. Analysis merged second doses at about 4 or about 12 weeks. Turning to this clone: What it recognizes is unknown.

Sequencing was performed with immunoSEQ multiplex PCR; in TCRdb, only in-frame clones are kept and a portion is missing. The sample yields about 200,000 clones, approximately 93% seen once. This TCR derives from an adult who received the AZD1222 COVID-19 vaccine. The chain links TRBV28 to TRBJ1-4, with 8 nucleotides matching TRBD1. The material was peripheral blood, obtained 28 days after the second AZD1222 dose. CDR3 DNA: TGTGCCAGCAGTTTACCAGGGGGCCCTAATGAAAAACTGTTTTTT. Translating gives CASSLPGGPNEKLFF.